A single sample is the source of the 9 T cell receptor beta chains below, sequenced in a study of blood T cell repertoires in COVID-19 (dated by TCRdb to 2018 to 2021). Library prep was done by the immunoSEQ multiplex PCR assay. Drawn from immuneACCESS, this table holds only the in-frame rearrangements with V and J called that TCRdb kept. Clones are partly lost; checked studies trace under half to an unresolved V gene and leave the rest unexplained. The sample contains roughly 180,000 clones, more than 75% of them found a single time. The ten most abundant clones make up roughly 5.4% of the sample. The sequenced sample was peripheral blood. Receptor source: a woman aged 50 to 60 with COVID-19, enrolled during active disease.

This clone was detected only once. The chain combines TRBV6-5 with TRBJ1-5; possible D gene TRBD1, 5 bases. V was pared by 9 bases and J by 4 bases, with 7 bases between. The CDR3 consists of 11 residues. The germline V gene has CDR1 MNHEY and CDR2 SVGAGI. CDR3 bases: TGTGCCAGGCACAGGAATCAGCCCCAGCATTTT. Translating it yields CARHRNQPQHF.

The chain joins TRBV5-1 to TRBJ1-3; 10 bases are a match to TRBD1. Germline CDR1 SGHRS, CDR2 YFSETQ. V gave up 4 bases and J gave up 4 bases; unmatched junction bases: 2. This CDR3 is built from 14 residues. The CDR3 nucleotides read TGCGCCAGCAGCGCGGGACAGGGGGGAAACACCATATATTTT. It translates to CASSAGQGGNTIYF.

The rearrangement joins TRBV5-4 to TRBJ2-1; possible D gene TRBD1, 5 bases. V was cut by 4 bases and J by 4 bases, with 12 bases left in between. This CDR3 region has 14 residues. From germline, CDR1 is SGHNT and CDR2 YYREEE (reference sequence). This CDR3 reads CASSIGQSYNEQFF. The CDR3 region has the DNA TGTGCCAGCAGCATCGGACAAAGTTACAATGAGCAGTTCTTC. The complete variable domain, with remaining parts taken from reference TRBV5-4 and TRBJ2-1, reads ETGVTQSPTHLIKTRGQQVTLRCSSQSGHNTVSWYQQALGQGPQFIFQYYREEENGRGNFPPRFSGLQFPNYSSELNVNALELDDSALYLCASSIGQSYNEQFFGPGTRLTVL.

DNA of the CDR3: TGTGCCAGTCAAGATTCCGGGACAGGGGGGAATCAGCCCCAGCATTTT. Amino acids: CASQDSGTGGNQPQHF. This sequence joins TRBV2 and TRBJ1-5, with TRBD1 matching over 11 bases. Germline lookup yields CDR1 SNHLY and CDR2 FYNNEI. V was pared by 9 bases and J by 4 bases, with 11 bases of the junction left unmatched. CDR3 length: 16 amino acids.

In nucleotides, the CDR3 is TGTGCCAGCAGCTTATTTGGAGACACCGGGGAGCTGTTTTTT. This sequence encodes CASSLFGDTGELFF. The chain employs TRBV7-9 and TRBJ2-2; no firm D call. The CDR3 is made up of 14 amino acids. The V end lost 2 bases, the J end lost 3 bases, and 7 bases lay between the germline ends. Looked up from germline, CDR1 is SEHNR and CDR2 is FQNEAQ (reference sequence).

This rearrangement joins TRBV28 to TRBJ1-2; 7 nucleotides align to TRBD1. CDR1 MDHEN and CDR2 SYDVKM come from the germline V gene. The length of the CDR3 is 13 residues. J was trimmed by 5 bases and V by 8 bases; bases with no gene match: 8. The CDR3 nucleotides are TGTGCCAGCTCCATTAGGGGGCCTTATGGCTACACCTTC. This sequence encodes CASSIRGPYGYTF.

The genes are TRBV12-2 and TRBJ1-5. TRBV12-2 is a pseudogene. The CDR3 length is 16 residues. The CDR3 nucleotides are TGTGCAAGTCGCCCCGGGGGGGCAGGGCAAGCCATAGCCCAGCATTTT. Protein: CASRPGGAGQAIAQHF.

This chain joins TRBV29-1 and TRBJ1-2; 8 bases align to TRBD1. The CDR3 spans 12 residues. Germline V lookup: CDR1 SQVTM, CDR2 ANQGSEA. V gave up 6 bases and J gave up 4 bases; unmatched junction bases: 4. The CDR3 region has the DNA TGCAGCGTGACAGGGGTCAGCTATGGCTACACCTTC. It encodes CSVTGVSYGYTF.

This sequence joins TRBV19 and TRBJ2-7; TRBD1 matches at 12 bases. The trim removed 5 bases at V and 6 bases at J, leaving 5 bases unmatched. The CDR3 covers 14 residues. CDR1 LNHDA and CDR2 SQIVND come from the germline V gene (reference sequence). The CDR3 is CASSGGTGGFEQYF. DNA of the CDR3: TGTGCCAGTAGTGGAGGGACAGGGGGCTTCGAGCAGTACTTC.